This TCR beta chain was observed in a study of blood T cell repertoires in COVID-19. Study summary: The study drew acute and convalescent COVID-19 samples from the United States, Italy and Spain. In each case, the material was cDNA or gDNA derived from T cells, B-cell-depleted T cells, or PBMCs.

Assignments of participants to cohorts depended upon their own reported clinical history. The method was immunoSEQ multiplex PCR; TCRdb's version includes in-frame clones alone and lacks a portion of them. The sample comprises about 180,000 clones, 88% of which are singletons, and about 9.4% rests with the top ten. The length of the CDR3 is 17 residues. The V and J ends lost 5 bases and 2 bases, in that order; junction bases with no gene match: 12. The germline V gene encodes CDR1 LNHDA and CDR2 SQIVND (reference sequence). The sequence was obtained from a woman under 30 who had recovered from COVID-19. The J gene is TRBJ1-5, the V gene TRBV19; 7 bases agree with TRBD1. Sequencing input: PBMCs or T cells enriched from blood (not recorded which). CDR3 nucleotide sequence: TGTGCCAGTAGTGACCTCTATCGACAGGGAGGCAATCAGCCCCAGCATTTT. Translation gives CASSDLYRQGGNQPQHF. The whole variable domain, remainder taken from reference TRBV19 and TRBJ1-5, is DGGITQSPKYLFRKEGQNVTLSCEQNLNHDAMYWYRQDPGQGLRLIYYSQIVNDFQKGDIAEGYSVSREKKESFPLTVTSAQKNPTAFYLCASSDLYRQGGNQPQHFGDGTRLSIL.